These T cell receptor beta chains were read from a single sample in a study of regulatory T cells in long-lasting Graves disease. TCRdb reanalysed the multiplex PCR reads using MiXCR and keeps one entry per CDR3 protein. The sample shows approximately 540,000 distinct CDR3 sequences, around 12% of them seen only once. These same records also appear under a second study, on T cells in Graves' hyperthyroidism and ophthalmopathy.

The sequenced sample was peripheral blood mononuclear cells (PBMCs), obtained at new diagnosis, from a patient treated with antithyroid drugs. The origin of the receptors is a woman younger than 45 with Graves disease. The CDR3 runs from the conserved cysteine through the conserved F or W. A D gene is named only where the DNA matches it firmly. Not all rows give a size; the values are once, few, many and, for expanded clones, a class.

clone_size,j_call,d_call,v_call,cdr3_aa,cdr3_nt
-,TRBJ2-7,-,TRBV14,CASSPREEGSSYEQYF,TGTGCCAGCAGCCCCCGGGAAGAGGGTAGCTCCTACGAGCAGTACTTC
many,TRBJ2-1,-,TRBV4-1,CASSQVTGAGNEQFF,TGCGCCAGCAGCCAAGTGACGGGGGCAGGCAATGAGCAGTTCTTC
many,TRBJ2-3,-,TRBV11-1,CASSSSRADTQYF,TGTGCCAGCAGCTCATCTAGGGCAGATACGCAGTATTTT
many,TRBJ1-3,-,TRBV6-1,CASRGSDSEFHF,TGTGCCAGCAGGGGATCAGACTCAGAGTTCCATTTT
many,TRBJ1-4,-,TRBV3-1,CASSQSSASEKLFF,TGTGCCAGCAGCCAATCCTCGGCTTCAGAAAAACTGTTTTTT
many,TRBJ2-7,-,TRBV2,CASSDAAGIASYEQYF,TGTGCCAGCAGTGACGCGGCAGGGATTGCGTCGTACGAGCAGTACTTC
few,TRBJ2-1,-,TRBV7-3,CASSPGTRGLNEQFF,TGTGCCAGCAGCCCTGGGACGCGGGGCCTCAATGAGCAGTTCTTC
few,TRBJ2-2,-,TRBV7-9,CASSLGSPNGELFF,TGTGCCAGCAGCTTAGGTTCCCCCAACGGGGAGCTGTTTTTT
many,TRBJ2-1,-,TRBV12-3/TRBV12-4,CASSFAGMGNEQFF,TGTGCCAGCAGTTTTGCGGGTATGGGGAATGAGCAGTTCTTC
many,TRBJ2-1,TRBD2,TRBV29-1,CSVEDDSGEYNEQFF,TGCAGCGTTGAAGATGATAGCGGGGAATACAATGAGCAGTTCTTC
few,TRBJ2-1,TRBD2,TRBV4-2,CASSQEKTSGRVLSSYNEQFF,TGTGCCAGCAGCCAAGAAAAGACTAGCGGGAGGGTTCTAAGCTCCTACAATGAGCAGTTCTTC
many,TRBJ1-2,-,TRBV19,CATPVGYTF,TGTGCCACCCCAGTCGGCTACACCTTC
many,TRBJ2-2,-,TRBV7-3,CASSLTPTGELFF,TGTGCCAGCAGCTTAACCCCCACCGGGGAGCTGTTTTTT
few,TRBJ2-2,TRBD1,TRBV12-3/TRBV12-4,CASRSSGTDNTGELFF,TGTGCCAGCAGATCCTCCGGGACAGACAACACCGGGGAGCTGTTTTTT
-,TRBJ2-7,TRBD1,TRBV11-2,CASSRSDRGDYEQYF,TGTGCCAGCAGCCGGTCCGACAGGGGGGACTACGAGCAGTACTTC
many,TRBJ2-5,-,TRBV2,CASSEVPQETQYF,TGTGCCAGCAGTGAGGTACCCCAAGAGACCCAGTACTTC
many,TRBJ1-1,-,TRBV30,CAWSRRGTEAFF,TGTGCCTGGTCCAGGAGGGGCACTGAAGCTTTCTTT
many,TRBJ2-1,TRBD2,TRBV20-1,CSAMGLADYNEQFF,TGCAGTGCTATGGGACTAGCGGACTACAATGAGCAGTTCTTC
-,TRBJ2-1,TRBD2,TRBV10-3,CAISPGTSGRISYNEQFF,TGTGCCATCAGCCCCGGGACTAGCGGGAGGATCTCCTACAATGAGCAGTTCTTC
few,TRBJ1-1,TRBD1,TRBV11-2,CASSFGQVEAFF,TGTGCCAGCAGCTTCGGACAGGTTGAAGCTTTCTTT
few,TRBJ2-7,TRBD2,TRBV7-9,CASSTSGDPYEQYF,TGTGCCAGCAGCACTAGCGGAGACCCCTACGAGCAGTACTTC
few,TRBJ2-1,-,TRBV9,CASSSRFGGRLNEQFF,TGTGCCAGCAGCTCCCGGTTTGGCGGAAGACTCAATGAGCAGTTCTTC
-,TRBJ2-1,TRBD2,TRBV27,CASSSRRSGASYNEQFF,TGTGCCAGCAGTTCACGGCGGAGCGGGGCTTCATACAATGAGCAGTTCTTC
many,TRBJ1-1,-,TRBV11-2,CASSLLSLGYTEAFF,TGTGCCAGCAGCTTACTTAGCCTGGGTTACACTGAAGCTTTCTTT
few,TRBJ2-7,TRBD1,TRBV19,CASRNTGESPYEQYF,TGTGCCAGTAGGAACACAGGGGAGAGCCCCTACGAGCAGTACTTC
many,TRBJ1-2,-,TRBV28,CASSIPSDYGYTF,TGTGCCAGCAGCATACCCTCGGACTATGGCTACACCTTC
many,TRBJ1-1,-,TRBV13,CASSLGFAGVEAFF,TGTGCCAGCAGCTTAGGCTTCGCCGGGGTTGAAGCTTTCTTT
-,TRBJ2-1,-,TRBV18,CASSVTSRAYNEQFF,TGTGCCAGCTCAGTAACTAGCCGAGCCTACAATGAGCAGTTCTTC
many,TRBJ2-3,-,TRBV18,CASSPTMTPPDTQYF,TGTGCCAGCTCACCTACTATGACCCCCCCAGATACGCAGTATTTT
few,TRBJ2-7,TRBD2,TRBV30,CAWSVIAGAGEQYF,TGTGCCTGGAGTGTGATAGCGGGAGCGGGGGAGCAGTACTTC
many,TRBJ1-3,-,TRBV29-1,CSVVIGDTSSGNTIYF,TGCAGCGTTGTCATCGGGGACACCAGCTCTGGAAACACCATATATTTT
few,TRBJ2-1,-,TRBV19,CASSNRRGEQFF,TGTGCCAGTAGCAACAGAAGAGGTGAGCAGTTCTTC
-,TRBJ2-3,-,TRBV7-9,CASSFILSTDTQYF,TGTGCCAGCAGCTTTATCCTATCCACAGATACGCAGTATTTT
many,TRBJ1-1,-,TRBV12-3/TRBV12-4,CASSLYRWTEAFF,TGTGCCAGCAGTTTGTATAGGTGGACTGAAGCTTTCTTT
many,TRBJ2-2,-,TRBV24-1,CATSGAGNTGELFF,TGTGCCACCAGTGGCGCGGGAAACACCGGGGAGCTGTTTTTT
many,TRBJ1-5,-,TRBV7-8,CASSPSDSNQPQHF,TGTGCCAGCAGCCCTTCAGACAGCAATCAGCCCCAGCATTTT
many,TRBJ2-2,TRBD2,TRBV12-3/TRBV12-4,CASSFVGWASGRAGELFF,TGTGCCAGCAGTTTTGTCGGTTGGGCTAGCGGGAGGGCCGGGGAGCTGTTTTTT
few,TRBJ2-7,TRBD2,TRBV9,CASSGTSGIHF,TGTGCCAGCAGCGGGACTAGCGGGATCCACTTC
few,TRBJ2-2,-,TRBV7-7,CASSLTLAGASSGELFF,TGTGCCAGCAGCTTAACCCTCGCTGGGGCAAGCTCCGGGGAGCTGTTTTTT
-,TRBJ2-1,-,TRBV6-2/TRBV6-3,CASSESGRRRGNEQFF,TGTGCCAGCAGTGAATCAGGCAGGAGGCGGGGAAATGAGCAGTTCTTC
few,TRBJ1-1,-,TRBV20-1,CVTTQANTEAFF,TGCGTAACTACACAGGCTAACACTGAAGCTTTCTTT
many,TRBJ1-4,TRBD1,TRBV6-6,CASSYSTGSEKLFF,TGTGCCAGCAGTTACTCGACAGGGTCTGAAAAACTGTTTTTT
-,TRBJ2-1,-,TRBV5-6,CASSPLLKRGNEQFF,TGTGCCAGCAGCCCCTTACTAAAAAGGGGCAATGAGCAGTTCTTC
-,TRBJ2-7,-,TRBV3-1,CASSQGTLYEQYF,TGTGCCAGCAGCCAAGGGACCCTCTACGAGCAGTACTTC
many,TRBJ2-7,-,TRBV28,CASTLPGGLSSYEQYF,TGTGCCAGCACTCTCCCCGGGGGGCTAAGCTCCTACGAGCAGTACTTC
-,TRBJ2-7,-,TRBV5-1,CASSLGQENVYEQYF,TGCGCCAGCAGCTTGGGGCAGGAGAATGTCTACGAGCAGTACTTC
few,TRBJ2-1,TRBD1,TRBV7-2,CASSLVLQGALGYNEQFF,TGTGCCAGCAGCTTAGTTCTACAGGGGGCTTTGGGTTACAATGAGCAGTTCTTC
-,TRBJ1-2,-,TRBV7-9,CASSSPAQGGYTF,TGTGCCAGCAGCTCCCCGGCCCAGGGCGGCTACACCTTC
many,TRBJ2-3,TRBD2,TRBV10-1,CASSPASGRAGTQYF,TGCGCCAGCAGTCCCGCTAGCGGGAGGGCCGGTACGCAGTATTTT
many,TRBJ2-1,TRBD2,TRBV13,CASSLKGLVENEQFF,TGTGCCAGCAGCTTAAAGGGACTAGTGGAAAATGAGCAGTTCTTC
many,TRBJ1-2,-,TRBV3-1,CASSQEVRENYGYTF,TGTGCCAGCAGCCAAGAAGTTCGGGAAAACTATGGCTACACCTTC
-,TRBJ1-1,-,TRBV19,CASSIRARGGTEALF,TGTGCCAGTAGCATCCGGGCAAGGGGAGGCACTGAAGCTCTCTTT
once,TRBJ2-4,TRBD2,TRBV7-9,CASSLLVSGSPAKNIQYF,TGTGCCAGCAGCTTGCTTGTTAGCGGGAGTCCGGCCAAAAACATTCAGTACTTC